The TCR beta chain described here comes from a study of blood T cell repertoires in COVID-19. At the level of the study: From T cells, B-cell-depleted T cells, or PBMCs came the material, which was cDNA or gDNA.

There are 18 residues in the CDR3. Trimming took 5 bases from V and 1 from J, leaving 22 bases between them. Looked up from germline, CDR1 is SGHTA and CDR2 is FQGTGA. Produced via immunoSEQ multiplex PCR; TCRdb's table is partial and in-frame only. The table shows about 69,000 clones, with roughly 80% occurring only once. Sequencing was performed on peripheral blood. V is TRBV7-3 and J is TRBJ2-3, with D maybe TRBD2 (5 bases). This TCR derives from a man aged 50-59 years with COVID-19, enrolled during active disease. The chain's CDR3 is CASSVVGGPGIGTDTQYF. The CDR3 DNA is TGTGCCAGCAGCGTCGTCGGCGGGCCGGGGATTGGCACAGATACGCAGTATTTT.